One and the same sample provided the 5 T cell receptor beta chains below, sequenced in a study of blood T cell repertoires in COVID-19. Profiled with immunoSEQ multiplex PCR; TCRdb holds only in-frame clones, not every one. The sample includes approximately 300,000 clones, 85% to 90% seen only once; the top ten take roughly a tenth. Specimen: PBMCs or T cells enriched from blood (not recorded which). The origin of the receptors is a woman younger than 35 who had recovered from COVID-19.

The V gene is TRBV19, the J gene TRBJ1-2; 9 nucleotides agree with TRBD1. From germline, CDR1 is LNHDA and CDR2 SQIVND (reference sequence). There are 16 residues in the CDR3. V shed 5 bases, J shed 8 bases, and the junction held 15 bases outside the gene matches. The CDR3 loop is CASSSRIGQGISGYTF. CDR3 nucleotides: TGTGCCAGTAGTTCACGTATCGGACAGGGGATCAGCGGCTACACCTTC.

V usage is TRBV24-1 and J usage is TRBJ2-3; 7 bases fit TRBD1. This CDR3 region has 18 residues. After removal of 2 bases from V and 5 bases from J, the junction contained 15 bases not matched to a gene. Germline values: CDR1 KGHDR, CDR2 SFDVKD. The CDR3 DNA reads TGTGCCACCAGTGATTCCAACAGGGGCCATGGGTCAGGAGATACGCAGTATTTT. Protein: CATSDSNRGHGSGDTQYF.

This clone occurred once. V and J are TRBV10-1 and TRBJ1-1; 10 bases match TRBD1. Germline trimming cut 5 bases from V and 2 bases from J; bases unmatched to any gene: 2. This CDR3 is built from 14 residues. In germline, CDR1 is WNHNN, CDR2 SYGVQD (reference sequence). The CDR3 DNA sequence: TGCGCCAGCAGTCGACAGGGGGCTAACACTGAAGCTTTCTTT. Its translation: CASSRQGANTEAFF.

This chain joins TRBV19 and TRBJ1-1; 7 nucleotides agree with TRBD1. CDR1 and CDR2 (germline): LNHDA, SQIVND (reference sequence). This CDR3 has 15 residues. With 5 bases clipped from V and 1 base from J, the junction kept 7 bases outside the gene matches. In nucleotides, the CDR3 is TGTGCCAGTAGTTGGAACAGGGGAGGGAACACTGAAGCTTTCTTT. Encoded protein: CASSWNRGGNTEAFF. Variable domain in full (rest from reference TRBV19 and TRBJ1-1): DGGITQSPKYLFRKEGQNVTLSCEQNLNHDAMYWYRQDPGQGLRLIYYSQIVNDFQKGDIAEGYSVSREKKESFPLTVTSAQKNPTAFYLCASSWNRGGNTEAFFGQGTRLTVV.

Note on this clone: This CDR3 is also generated by other DNA sequences in the sample. The chain uses TRBV2 and TRBJ2-7; 8 nucleotides match TRBD1. CDR3 length equals 13 residues. The ends lost 4 bases at V and 3 bases at J; junction bases unmatched: 2. CDR1 and CDR2 (germline): SNHLY, FYNNEI. CDR3 residues: CASSVGQGYEQYF. The CDR3, as DNA: TGTGCCAGCAGTGTTGGACAGGGCTACGAGCAGTACTTC.